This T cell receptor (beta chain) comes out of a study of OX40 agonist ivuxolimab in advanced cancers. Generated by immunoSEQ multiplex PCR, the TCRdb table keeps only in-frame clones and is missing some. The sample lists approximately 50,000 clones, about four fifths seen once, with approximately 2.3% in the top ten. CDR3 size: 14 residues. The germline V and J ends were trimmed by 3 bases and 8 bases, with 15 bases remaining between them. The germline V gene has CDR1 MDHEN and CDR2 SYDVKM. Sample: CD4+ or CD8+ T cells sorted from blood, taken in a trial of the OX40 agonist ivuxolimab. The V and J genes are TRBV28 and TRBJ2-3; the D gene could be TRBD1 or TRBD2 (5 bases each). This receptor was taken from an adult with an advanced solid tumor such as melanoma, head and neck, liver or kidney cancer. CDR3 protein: CASSLAGGRTTQYF. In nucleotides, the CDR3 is TGTGCCAGCAGTTTGGCTGGGGGTCGTACTACGCAGTATTTT. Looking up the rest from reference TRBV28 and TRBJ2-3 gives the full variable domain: DVKVTQSSRYLVKRTGEKVFLECVQDMDHENMFWYRQDPGLGLRLIYFSYDVKMKEKGDIPEGYSVSREKKERFSLILESASTNQTSMYLCASSLAGGRTTQYFGPGTRLTVL.